This T cell receptor (beta chain) was recorded in a study of cytomegalovirus exposure and HLA in healthy donors. Notes on the study in general: Analysis performed later found more than 15,000 TCR beta sequences associated with HLA alleles at 0.05 false discovery rate. Accurate prediction of most subjects' HLA-A and HLA-B alleles from TCR beta sequences was reported.

Note on this clone: Its antigen is still unknown.

Both 60 Vbeta primers and 13 Jbeta primers went into the PCR. Clones were sequenced by immunoSEQ multiplex PCR, and TCRdb holds only the in-frame ones, with some missing. The sample data list 34,000 or so clones. The CDR3 consists of 14 residues. Germline loops: CDR1 SGHDT, CDR2 YYEEEE. V shed 0 bases and J 4 bases; nucleotides not matched to a gene: 2. The V gene is TRBV5-6, the J gene TRBJ1-2; the match to TRBD1 covers 8 bases. Sequencing was done on a sample of PBMCs. This sequence was found in a middle-aged woman in good health and CMV-seropositive. In DNA form, the CDR3 reads TGTGCCAGCAGCTTGGGGCAGGGGGCCTATGGCTACACCTTC. Residues: CASSLGQGAYGYTF. The full variable domain, in which reference TRBV5-6 and TRBJ1-2 provide the parts outside the CDR3, is DAGVTQSPTHLIKTRGQQVTLRCSPKSGHDTVSWYQQALGQGPQFIFQYYEEEERQRGNFPDRFSGHQFPNYSSELNVNALLLGDSALYLCASSLGQGAYGYTFGSGTRLTVV.